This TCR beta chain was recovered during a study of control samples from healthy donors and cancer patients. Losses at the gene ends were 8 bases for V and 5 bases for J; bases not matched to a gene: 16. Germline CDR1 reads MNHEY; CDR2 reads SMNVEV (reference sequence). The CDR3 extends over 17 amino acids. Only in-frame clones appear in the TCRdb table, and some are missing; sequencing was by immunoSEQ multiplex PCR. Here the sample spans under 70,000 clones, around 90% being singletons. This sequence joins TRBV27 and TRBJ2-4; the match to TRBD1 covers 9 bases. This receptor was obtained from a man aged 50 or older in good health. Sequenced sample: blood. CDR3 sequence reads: CASGTLRQGVFENIQYF. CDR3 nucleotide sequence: TGTGCCAGCGGGACCTTACGACAGGGGGTGTTCGAAAACATTCAGTACTTC.